This entry lists 18 T cell receptor beta chains sequenced from one sample in a study of PD-1 blockade in classical Hodgkin lymphoma. In every patient, relapse followed autologous stem cell transplantation, while exposure to brentuximab vedotin differed. The repertoire was sequenced with immunoSEQ multiplex PCR; TCRdb's copy has only in-frame clones and lacks some. The table lists about 97,000 clones, approximately 80% of them singletons, with roughly an eighth in the top ten. Sample: peripheral blood mononuclear cells (PBMCs), taken at baseline. All receptors come from a human donor with classical Hodgkin lymphoma.

The J gene is TRBJ1-3, the V gene TRBV29-1; no firm D call. Germline values: CDR1 SQVTM, CDR2 ANQGSEA. The germline V and J ends were trimmed by 2 bases and 0 bases, with 8 bases remaining between them. The CDR3 runs 14 residues. CDR3 bases: TGCAGCGTTGAATCGTCTGACTCTGGAAACACCATATATTTT. Amino acid sequence: CSVESSDSGNTIYF.

This chain joins TRBV19 and TRBJ2-7, with TRBD2 identical over 7 bases. Trimming at V came to 4 bases and at J to 4 bases, leaving 16 bases not matched to a gene. Germline lookup yields CDR1 LNHDA and CDR2 SQIVND (reference sequence). The CDR3 is made up of 17 amino acids. CDR3 region: CASSRAPSGISTYEQYF. The CDR3 region has the DNA TGTGCCAGTAGTAGAGCCCCTAGCGGCATAAGCACATACGAGCAGTACTTC.

This chain uses TRBV27 with TRBJ1-2; possible D gene TRBD1, 5 bases. This CDR3 region has 14 residues. The V gene lost 5 bases and the J gene lost 8 bases, with 18 bases spanning the gap. CDR1 MNHEY and CDR2 SMNVEV come from the germline V gene (reference sequence). CDR3 sequence (DNA): TGTGCCAGCAGTCCCCCAGGGCAGTTGGAAGGCTACACCTTC. This gives the protein CASSPPGQLEGYTF.

The chain is built from TRBV5-6 and TRBJ2-3, with D possibly matching TRBD1 (7 bases). Trimming removed 4 bases from V and 9 bases from J, with 18 bases in between. This CDR3 comprises 14 residues. CDR1 SGHDT and CDR2 YYEEEE come from the germline V gene. The chain's CDR3 is CASSQGGSGGTQYF. CDR3 DNA sequence: TGTGCCAGCAGCCAGGGGGGATCGGGTGGAACGCAGTATTTT.

The chain joins TRBV12-2 to TRBJ2-3; the D call TRBD2 from the table was never checked on the DNA. TRBV12-2 is given as a pseudogene. The CDR3 has 20 amino acids. DNA for the CDR3: TGTGCAAGTCGCTCCGGTGGGGACAGGGGACTAGCGGAGAACACAGATACGCAGTATTTT. Its translation is CASRSGGDRGLAENTDTQYF.

This clone has just a few counts. The chain links TRBV10-3 to TRBJ2-2; D is undetermined. V was cut by 2 bases and J by 0 bases, with 10 bases left in between. The length of the CDR3 is 16 residues. Germline CDR1 is ENHRY and CDR2 is SYGVKD. The CDR3 DNA follows: TGTGCCATCAGTGAGCAAGGCGGATCGAACACCGGGGAGCTGTTTTTT. Translated: CAISEQGGSNTGELFF.

The rearrangement joins TRBV7-2 to TRBJ2-7; 12 bases map to TRBD2. This CDR3 has 14 amino acids. Germline V gives CDR1 SGHTA, CDR2 FQGNSA. With 5 bases clipped from V and 7 bases from J, the junction kept 6 bases outside the gene matches. DNA for the CDR3: TGTGCCAGCAGCCCTAGCGGGAGGGCACAGGAGCAGTACTTC. Its protein product is CASSPSGRAQEQYF. The variable domain in full, completed from reference TRBV7-2 and TRBJ2-7, reads GAGVSQSPSNKVTEKGKDVELRCDPISGHTALYWYRQSLGQGLEFLIYFQGNSAPDKSGLPSDRFSAERTGGSVSTLTIQRTQQEDSAVYLCASSPSGRAQEQYFGPGTRLTVT.

CDR3 DNA: TGTGCCAGCAGCTCCCGGGTACACGTGAACACTGAAGCTTTCTTT. Its translation is CASSSRVHVNTEAFF. V is TRBV7-9 and J is TRBJ1-1; D is undetermined. This CDR3 comprises 15 residues. CDR1 SEHNR and CDR2 FQNEAQ come from the germline V gene (reference sequence). V dropped 4 bases and J dropped 0 bases, with 12 bases sitting between them.

The V gene is TRBV5-4, the J gene TRBJ2-2, with TRBD1 matching 7 bases. CDR1 and CDR2 from the germline V gene are SGHNT and YYREEE (reference sequence). The CDR3 runs 15 residues. J lost 0 bases, V lost 4 bases, and 3 bases had no gene match. The CDR3 bases are TGTGCCAGCAGCCGGGACAGTACGAACACCGGGGAGCTGTTTTTT. It translates to CASSRDSTNTGELFF.

This clone was seen a single time. The chain combines TRBV7-8 with TRBJ2-7, with D perhaps matching TRBD1 (5 bases). Deletions cut 2 bases from V and 2 bases from J, with 10 bases between. Per the germline V gene, CDR1 is SGHVS and CDR2 is FQNEAQ. The CDR3 runs 14 residues. The CDR3 coding sequence is TGTGCCAGCAGCTTAAGGACAATCCCCTACGAGCAGTACTTC. Protein product: CASSLRTIPYEQYF.

CDR3 protein: CASSLLTSGREETQYF. The CDR3 nucleotides read TGCGCCAGCAGCTTGTTGACTAGCGGGAGGGAAGAGACCCAGTACTTC. The chain recombines TRBV5-1 with TRBJ2-5, with 14 bases identical to TRBD2. CDR3 length: 16 residues. Germline lookup yields CDR1 SGHRS and CDR2 YFSETQ. V trimming: 1 base; J trimming: 3 bases; junction bases outside the gene matches: 2.

V gene TRBV7-6 combines with J gene TRBJ1-1; 8 nucleotides match TRBD1. Germline CDR1 and CDR2: SGHVS and FNYEAQ. The CDR3 sequence is 16 residues long. The ends lost 3 bases at V and 0 bases at J; junction bases unmatched: 6. CDR3 sequence (DNA): TGTGCCAGCAGCTTCCGCAGGGGGCGCCTGAACACTGAAGCTTTCTTT. This codes for CASSFRRGRLNTEAFF.

The J gene is TRBJ2-2, the V gene TRBV11-3, with 9 positions matching TRBD2. J was trimmed by 5 bases and V by 5 bases; bases with no gene match: 6. The CDR3 length is 15 residues. Germline CDR1 reads SGHNT; CDR2 reads YENEEA. The CDR3 sequence is CASSGPGLATGELFF. The CDR3 DNA reads TGTGCCAGCAGCGGCCCGGGACTAGCTACCGGGGAGCTGTTTTTT.

This clone came up once. The rearrangement links TRBV9 to TRBJ2-2; 11 bases match TRBD2. This CDR3 contains 17 residues. J lost 2 bases, V lost 6 bases, and 9 bases had no gene match. The germline gives CDR1 SGDLS, CDR2 YYNGEE. The CDR3 coding sequence is TGTGCCAGCACAACTAGCGGGAGTCGTTATAACACCGGGGAGCTGTTTTTT. This encodes CASTTSGSRYNTGELFF. The complete variable domain, with remaining parts taken from reference TRBV9 and TRBJ2-2, reads DSGVTQTPKHLITATGQRVTLRCSPRSGDLSVYWYQQSLDQGLQFLIQYYNGEERAKGNILERFSAQQFPDLHSELNLSSLELGDSALYFCASTTSGSRYNTGELFFGEGSRLTVL.

This clone was counted once. CDR3 in amino acids: CASSIGSPPNTGELFF. In nucleotides, the CDR3 is TGTGCCAGTAGTATAGGATCCCCTCCGAACACCGGGGAGCTGTTTTTT. The gene calls are TRBV19 and TRBJ2-2, with D hard to call. Between the trimmed V and J ends, which lost 1 base and 0 bases, there was a span of 9 bases. Germline CDR1 and CDR2: LNHDA and SQIVND (reference sequence). The CDR3 has 16 residues.

The rearrangement joins TRBV5-6 to TRBJ1-1, with D tentatively TRBD1 (5 bases). This CDR3 has 14 amino acids. In germline, CDR1 is SGHDT, CDR2 YYEEEE. Deletions cut 6 bases from V and 1 base from J, with 13 bases between. CDR3 protein: CASTSWGRNTEAFF. The CDR3 nucleotides are TGTGCCAGCACCTCGTGGGGGAGGAACACTGAAGCTTTCTTT.

This chain links TRBV9 with TRBJ1-1; 8 nucleotides match TRBD1. CDR1 is SGDLS and CDR2 is YYNGEE in the germline V gene. The CDR3 runs to 15 residues. V was pared by 4 bases and J by 3 bases, with 8 bases of the junction left unmatched. The chain's CDR3 is CASSPLQGADTEAFF. The CDR3 nucleotides are TGTGCCAGCAGCCCCCTCCAGGGGGCCGACACTGAAGCTTTCTTT.

The J gene is TRBJ2-7, the V gene TRBV28; possible D gene TRBD1, 5 bases. Germline V gene lookup returns CDR1 MDHEN and CDR2 SYDVKM. Trimming took off 3 bases at V and 0 bases at J, with 9 bases between the two ends. The CDR3 totals 14 residues. This CDR3 reads CASSFPGHSYEQYF. DNA for the CDR3: TGTGCCAGCAGTTTCCCAGGGCACTCCTACGAGCAGTACTTC.